This T cell receptor beta chain was identified during a study of early T cells in non-severe SARS-CoV-2 infection. At the level of the study: From unsorted whole blood, bulk RNA was sequenced, and the chains remained unpaired. Findings and caveats of the study: Sequences matched to VDJdb favored anti-spike CD8 responses, while private and CD4 specificities were missed.

V gave up 5 bases and J gave up 9 bases; unmatched junction bases: 9. CDR1 and CDR2 from the germline V gene are SGHTA and FQGNSA. This CDR3 is 14 amino acids long. In its sample, this clonotype was seen many times. Antigen specificity is unknown. cDNA molecules, individually, were tagged with unique molecular identifiers. Using its own MiXCR run on the 5' RACE reads, TCRdb lists one record per CDR3 protein. The data hold fewer than 35,000 distinct CDR3 sequences, with over 8.5% observed a single time. The source material was whole blood. The V and J genes are TRBV7-2 and TRBJ2-7; 11 nucleotides align to TRBD1. This receptor was taken from an adult who was a healthcare worker with PCR-confirmed SARS-CoV-2 infection or an uninfected control (not recorded which). CDR3 DNA sequence: TGTGCCAGCAGCCCGGACAGGGGGCACTTCGCGCAGTACTTC. It encodes CASSPDRGHFAQYF.